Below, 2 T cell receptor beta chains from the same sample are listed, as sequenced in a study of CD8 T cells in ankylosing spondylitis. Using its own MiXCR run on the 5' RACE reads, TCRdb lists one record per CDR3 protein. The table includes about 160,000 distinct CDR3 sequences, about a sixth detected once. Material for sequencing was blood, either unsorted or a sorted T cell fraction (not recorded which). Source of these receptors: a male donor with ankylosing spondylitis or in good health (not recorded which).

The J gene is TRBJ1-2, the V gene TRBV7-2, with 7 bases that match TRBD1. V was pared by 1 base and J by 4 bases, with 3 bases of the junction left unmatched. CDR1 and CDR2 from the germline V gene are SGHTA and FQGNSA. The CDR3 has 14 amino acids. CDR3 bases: TGTGCCAGCAGCTTAGACAGGGGAGGCTATGGCTACACCTTC. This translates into CASSLDRGGYGYTF.

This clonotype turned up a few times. The CDR3 coding sequence is TGTGCCAGCAGCTTCGGACTAGCGGTAATCTACGAGCAGTACTTC. Protein product: CASSFGLAVIYEQYF. This chain connects TRBV5-5 to TRBJ2-7; 10 bases line up with TRBD2. Germline assignment: CDR1 SGHKS and CDR2 YYEKEE (reference sequence). The CDR3 runs 15 residues. J gave up 3 bases and V 2 bases, and 5 bases lay outside the gene matches.